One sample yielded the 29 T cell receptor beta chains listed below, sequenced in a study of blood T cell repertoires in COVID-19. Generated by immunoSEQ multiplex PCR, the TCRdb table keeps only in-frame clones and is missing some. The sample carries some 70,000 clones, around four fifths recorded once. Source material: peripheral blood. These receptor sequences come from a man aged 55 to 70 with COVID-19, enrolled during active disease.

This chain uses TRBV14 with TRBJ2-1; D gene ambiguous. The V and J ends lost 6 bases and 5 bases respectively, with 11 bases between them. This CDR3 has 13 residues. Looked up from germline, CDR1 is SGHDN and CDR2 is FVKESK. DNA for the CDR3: TGTGCCAGCAGTCGCGGTACCCACAATGAGCAGTTCTTC. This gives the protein CASSRGTHNEQFF.

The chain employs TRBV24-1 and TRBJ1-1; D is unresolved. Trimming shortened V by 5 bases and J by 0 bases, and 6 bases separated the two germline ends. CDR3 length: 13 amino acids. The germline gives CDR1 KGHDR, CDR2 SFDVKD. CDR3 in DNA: TGTGCCACCAGTGGTCCAATGAACACTGAAGCTTTCTTT. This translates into CATSGPMNTEAFF.

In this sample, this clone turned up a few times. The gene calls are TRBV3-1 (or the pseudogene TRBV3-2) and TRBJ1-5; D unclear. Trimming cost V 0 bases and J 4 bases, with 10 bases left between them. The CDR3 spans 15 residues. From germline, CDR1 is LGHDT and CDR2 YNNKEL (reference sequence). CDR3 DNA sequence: TGTGCCAGCAGCCAAGAGGAGGGCCCGAATCAGCCCCAGCATTTT. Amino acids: CASSQEEGPNQPQHF.

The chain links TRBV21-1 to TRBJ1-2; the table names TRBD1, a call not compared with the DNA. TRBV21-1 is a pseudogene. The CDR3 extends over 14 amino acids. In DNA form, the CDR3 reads TGTGCCAGCAGCCGTCGGACACGGGTATTGGGCTACACCTTC. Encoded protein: CASSRRTRVLGYTF.

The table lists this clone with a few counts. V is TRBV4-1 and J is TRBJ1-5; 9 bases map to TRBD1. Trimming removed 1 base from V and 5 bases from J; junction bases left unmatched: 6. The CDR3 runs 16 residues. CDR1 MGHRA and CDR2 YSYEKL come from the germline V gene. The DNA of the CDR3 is TGCGCCAGCAGCCAAGTTCAACAGGGGGCGGATCAGCCCCAGCATTTT. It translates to CASSQVQQGADQPQHF.

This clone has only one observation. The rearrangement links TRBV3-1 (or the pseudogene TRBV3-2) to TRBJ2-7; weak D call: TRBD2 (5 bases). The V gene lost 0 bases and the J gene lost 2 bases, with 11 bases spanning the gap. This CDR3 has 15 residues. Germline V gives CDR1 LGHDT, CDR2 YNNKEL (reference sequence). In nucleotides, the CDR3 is TGTGCCAGCAGCCAAGAAGCCTTAGCGCCCTACGAGCAGTACTTC. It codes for CASSQEALAPYEQYF.

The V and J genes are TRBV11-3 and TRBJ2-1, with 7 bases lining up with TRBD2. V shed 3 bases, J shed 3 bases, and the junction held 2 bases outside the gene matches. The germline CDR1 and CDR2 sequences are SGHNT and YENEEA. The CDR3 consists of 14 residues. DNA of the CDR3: TGTGCCAGCAGCTTGGCGGGGGACTACAATGAGCAGTTCTTC. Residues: CASSLAGDYNEQFF.

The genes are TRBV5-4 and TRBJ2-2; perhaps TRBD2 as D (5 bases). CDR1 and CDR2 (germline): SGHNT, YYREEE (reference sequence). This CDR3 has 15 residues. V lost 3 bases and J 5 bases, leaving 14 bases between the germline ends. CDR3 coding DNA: TGTGCCAGCAGCTACATGGAGGCGCGTACCGGGGAGCTGTTTTTT. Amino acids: CASSYMEARTGELFF.

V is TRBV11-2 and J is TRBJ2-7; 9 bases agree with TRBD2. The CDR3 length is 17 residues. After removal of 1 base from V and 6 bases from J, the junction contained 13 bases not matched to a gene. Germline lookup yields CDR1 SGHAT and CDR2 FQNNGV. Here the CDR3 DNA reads TGTGCCAGCAGCTTAGTTAGTAGCGGGAGTTTCCTACTCGAGCAGTACTTC. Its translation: CASSLVSSGSFLLEQYF.

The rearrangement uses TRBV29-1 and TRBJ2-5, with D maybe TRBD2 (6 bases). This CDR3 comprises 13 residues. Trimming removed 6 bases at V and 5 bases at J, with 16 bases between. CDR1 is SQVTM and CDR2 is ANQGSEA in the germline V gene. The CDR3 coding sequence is TGCAGCGTGGGCCGGGGGACTTTTGAGACCCAGTACTTC. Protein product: CSVGRGTFETQYF.

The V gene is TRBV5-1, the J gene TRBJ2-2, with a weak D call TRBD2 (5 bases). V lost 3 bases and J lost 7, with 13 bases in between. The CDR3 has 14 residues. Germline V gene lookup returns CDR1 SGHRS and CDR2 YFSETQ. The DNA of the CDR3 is TGCGCCAGCAGCTCCGGGGATAGTGTCGGGGAGCTGTTTTTT. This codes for CASSSGDSVGELFF.

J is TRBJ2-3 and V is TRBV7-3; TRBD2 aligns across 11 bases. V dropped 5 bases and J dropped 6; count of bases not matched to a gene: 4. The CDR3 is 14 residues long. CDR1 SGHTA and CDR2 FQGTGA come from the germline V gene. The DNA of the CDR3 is TGTGCCAGCAGCCGTAGCGGGGGGGCGGATACGCAGTATTTT. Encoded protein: CASSRSGGADTQYF. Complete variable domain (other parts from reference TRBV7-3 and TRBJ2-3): GAGVSQTPSNKVTEKGKYVELRCDPISGHTALYWYRQSLGQGPEFLIYFQGTGAADDSGLPNDRFFAVRPEGSVSTLKIQRTERGDSAVYLCASSRSGGADTQYFGPGTRLTVL.

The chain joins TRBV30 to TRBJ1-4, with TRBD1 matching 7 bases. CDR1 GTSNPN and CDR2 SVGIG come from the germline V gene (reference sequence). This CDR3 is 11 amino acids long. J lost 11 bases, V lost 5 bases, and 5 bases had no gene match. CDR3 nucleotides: TGTGCCTGGGCGACAGGGCGGAAACTGTTTTTT. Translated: CAWATGRKLFF.

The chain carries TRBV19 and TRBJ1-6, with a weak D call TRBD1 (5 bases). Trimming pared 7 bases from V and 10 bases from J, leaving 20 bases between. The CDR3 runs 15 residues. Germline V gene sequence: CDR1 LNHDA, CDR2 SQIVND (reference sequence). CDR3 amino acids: CASKRGPSEGSPLHF. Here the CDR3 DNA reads TGTGCCAGTAAAAGGGGCCCATCCGAAGGGTCACCCCTCCACTTT.

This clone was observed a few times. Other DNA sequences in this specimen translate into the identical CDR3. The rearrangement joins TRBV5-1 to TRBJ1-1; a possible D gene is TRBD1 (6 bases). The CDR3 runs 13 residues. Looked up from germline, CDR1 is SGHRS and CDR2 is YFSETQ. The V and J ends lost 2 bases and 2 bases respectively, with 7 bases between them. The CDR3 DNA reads TGCGCCAGCAGCTTAGGGGGTAACACTGAAGCTTTCTTT. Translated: CASSLGGNTEAFF.

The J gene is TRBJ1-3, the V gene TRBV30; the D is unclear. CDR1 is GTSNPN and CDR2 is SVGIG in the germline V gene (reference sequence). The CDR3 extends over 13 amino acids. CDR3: CGTGIPSGNTIYF. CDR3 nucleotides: TGTGGTACGGGGATCCCCTCTGGAAACACCATATATTTT.

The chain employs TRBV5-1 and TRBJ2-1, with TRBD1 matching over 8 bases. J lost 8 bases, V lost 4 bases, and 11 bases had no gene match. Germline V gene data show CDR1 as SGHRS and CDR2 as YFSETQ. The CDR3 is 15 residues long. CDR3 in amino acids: CASSTGTGSGDEQFF. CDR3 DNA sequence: TGCGCCAGCAGCACCGGGACAGGCTCAGGGGATGAGCAGTTCTTC.

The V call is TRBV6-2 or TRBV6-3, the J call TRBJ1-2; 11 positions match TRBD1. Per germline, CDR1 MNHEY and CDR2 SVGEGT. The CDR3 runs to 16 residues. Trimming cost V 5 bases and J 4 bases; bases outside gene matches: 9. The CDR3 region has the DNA TGTGCCAGCAGTGATGGACAGGGGGCGCGAGGCTATGGCTACACCTTC. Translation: CASSDGQGARGYGYTF.

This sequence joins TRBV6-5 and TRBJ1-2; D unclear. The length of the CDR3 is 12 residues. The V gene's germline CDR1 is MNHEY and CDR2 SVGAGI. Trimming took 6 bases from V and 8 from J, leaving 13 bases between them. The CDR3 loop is CASSGIVEGYTF. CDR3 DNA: TGTGCCAGCAGCGGAATCGTGGAGGGCTACACCTTC.

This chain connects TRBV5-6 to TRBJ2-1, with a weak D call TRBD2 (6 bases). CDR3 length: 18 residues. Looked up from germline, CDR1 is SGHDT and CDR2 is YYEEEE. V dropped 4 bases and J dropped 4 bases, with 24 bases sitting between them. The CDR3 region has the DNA TGTGCCAGCAGCGCCACCCAGGGCGGGGCTGACTTATACAATGAGCAGTTCTTC. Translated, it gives CASSATQGGADLYNEQFF.

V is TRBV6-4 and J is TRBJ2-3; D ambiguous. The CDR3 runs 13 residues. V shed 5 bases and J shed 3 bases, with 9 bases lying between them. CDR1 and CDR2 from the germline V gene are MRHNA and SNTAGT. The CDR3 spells CASSSLATDTQYF. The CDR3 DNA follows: TGTGCCAGCAGTAGCTTAGCAACAGATACGCAGTATTTT.

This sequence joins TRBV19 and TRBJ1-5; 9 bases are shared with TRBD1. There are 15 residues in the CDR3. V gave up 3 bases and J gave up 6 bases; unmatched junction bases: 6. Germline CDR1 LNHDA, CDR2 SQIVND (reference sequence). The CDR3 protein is CASSMGQGIGQPQHF. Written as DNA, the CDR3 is TGTGCCAGTAGTATGGGACAGGGTATAGGTCAGCCCCAGCATTTT.

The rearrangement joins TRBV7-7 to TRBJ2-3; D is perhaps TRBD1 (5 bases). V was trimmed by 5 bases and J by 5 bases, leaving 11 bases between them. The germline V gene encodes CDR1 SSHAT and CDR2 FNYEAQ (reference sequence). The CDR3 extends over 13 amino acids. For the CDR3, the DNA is TGTGCCAGCAGCCGAGTGGGGCGAGATACGCAGTATTTT. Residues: CASSRVGRDTQYF.

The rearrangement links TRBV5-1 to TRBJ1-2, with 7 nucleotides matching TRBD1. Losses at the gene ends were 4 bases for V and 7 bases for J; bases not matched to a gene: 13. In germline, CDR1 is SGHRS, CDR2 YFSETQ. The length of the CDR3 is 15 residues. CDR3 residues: CASSPQGTALSGYTF. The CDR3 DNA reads TGCGCCAGCAGCCCCCAGGGGACAGCCCTAAGTGGCTACACCTTC.

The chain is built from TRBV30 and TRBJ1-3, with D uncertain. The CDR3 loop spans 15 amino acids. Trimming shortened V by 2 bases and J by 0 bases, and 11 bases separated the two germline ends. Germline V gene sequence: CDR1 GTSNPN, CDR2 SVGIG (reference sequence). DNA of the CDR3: TGTGCCTGGAGTCTTCGTCCCAGCTCTGGAAACACCATATATTTT. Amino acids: CAWSLRPSSGNTIYF.

CDR3 loop: CASSQRGGQGDTQYF. CDR3 DNA sequence: TGTGCCAGCAGCCAGCGGGGGGGCCAGGGAGATACGCAGTATTTT. This rearrangement joins TRBV3-1 (or the pseudogene TRBV3-2) to TRBJ2-3; TRBD2 agrees at 9 bases. The CDR3 spans 15 residues. V trimming: 3 bases; J trimming: 5 bases; junction bases outside the gene matches: 6. Germline V gene sequence: CDR1 LGHDT, CDR2 YNNKEL (reference sequence).

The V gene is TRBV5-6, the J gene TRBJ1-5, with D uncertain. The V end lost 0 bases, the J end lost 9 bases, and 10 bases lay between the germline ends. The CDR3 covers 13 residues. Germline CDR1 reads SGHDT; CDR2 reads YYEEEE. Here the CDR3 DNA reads TGTGCCAGCAGCTTGGCAACCGAGGGGCCCCAGCATTTT. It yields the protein CASSLATEGPQHF.

In DNA, the CDR3 is TGTGCCAGCAGCGTAGAGCAGGGCACTGAAGCTTTCTTT. Residues: CASSVEQGTEAFF. The chain couples TRBV9 to TRBJ1-1; tentatively, D is TRBD1 (5 bases). Deletions cut 0 bases from V and 4 bases from J, with 7 bases between. There are 13 residues in the CDR3. Germline lookup yields CDR1 SGDLS and CDR2 YYNGEE.

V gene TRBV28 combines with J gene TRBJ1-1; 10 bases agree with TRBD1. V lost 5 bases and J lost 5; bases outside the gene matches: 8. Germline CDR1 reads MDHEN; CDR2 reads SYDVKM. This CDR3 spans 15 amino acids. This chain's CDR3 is CASSIDRGRVTEAFF. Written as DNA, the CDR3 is TGTGCCAGCAGTATAGACAGGGGGCGAGTAACTGAAGCTTTCTTT.